This passage covers 26 T cell receptor beta chains from one sample sequenced in a study of tumor and adjacent non-tumor tissue in lung cancer. A modified ARM-PCR protocol with three rounds of nested PCR amplified TCRbeta. TCRdb redid the calling of the multiplex PCR reads with MiXCR, one entry per CDR3 protein. The sample yields 69,000 or so distinct CDR3 sequences, roughly 73% seen once. No cell sorting was done before RNA was extracted from the tissue. Sequencing input: lung tumor tissue. These receptors were obtained from a man in his 60s with non-small cell lung cancer.

Turning to this clonotype: Mismatch with germline at one junction end may stem from a read error. The chain combines TRBV6-1 with TRBJ1-6; tentative D call: TRBD1 (5 bases). Germline V gene lookup returns CDR1 MNHNS and CDR2 SASEGT. The CDR3 covers 17 residues. The CDR3 DNA reads TGTGCCAGCAGTGAAGCGGGAAGGGGCTCCTGTAATTCACCCCTCCACTTT. Encoded protein: CASSEAGRGSCNSPLHF.

This clonotype turned up a few times. The chain combines TRBV5-1 with TRBJ2-3; D is perhaps TRBD2 (5 bases). In germline, CDR1 is SGHRS, CDR2 YFSETQ. V lost 0 bases to trimming and J lost 2 bases, with 10 bases between them. The CDR3 has 15 residues. CDR3 in DNA: TGCGCCAGCAGCTTGGGGGGAGTCGACACAGATACGCAGTATTTT. It specifies CASSLGGVDTDTQYF.

The rearrangement uses TRBV12-3 or TRBV12-4 and TRBJ1-5, with TRBD1 matching over 9 bases. The V segment lost 1 base and the J segment 2 bases; nucleotides outside the gene matches: 0. The CDR3 extends over 15 amino acids. DNA of the CDR3: TGTGCCAGCAGTTTAGGGACAGGGGGCAATCAGCCCCAGCATTTT. It specifies CASSLGTGGNQPQHF.

As for this clonotype: The junction and the germline gene differ at one end; a read error may be behind it. The CDR3 spells CTISEHGISGRDSGVNVLTF. The CDR3 DNA reads TGTACCATCAGTGAACATGGGATTAGCGGGAGGGACTCTGGGGTCAACGTCCTGACATTC. J is TRBJ2-6 and V is TRBV10-3; 11 bases fit TRBD2. CDR1 is ENHRY, CDR2 SYGVKD, per germline. The CDR3 is 20 residues long.

This sequence joins TRBV20-1 and TRBJ2-7; tentatively, D is TRBD1 (6 bases). This CDR3 contains 13 residues. The ends were cut back, 5 bases at V and 6 bases at J, with 17 bases in the middle. The V gene's germline CDR1 is DFQATT and CDR2 SNEGSKA (reference sequence). CDR3 coding DNA: TGCAGTGCTCCCTCTCTTACAGGGACCGAGCAGTACTTC. This gives the protein CSAPSLTGTEQYF.

To note about this clonotype: Without the conserved terminal phenylalanine or tryptophan, this CDR3 likely stems from a read error. The chain couples TRBV29-1 to TRBJ2-7; 8 bases fit TRBD2. The CDR3 has 14 amino acids. The germline CDR1 and CDR2 sequences are SQVTM and ANQGSEA. CDR3 in amino acids: CSVEFSGTQYEQYL. The CDR3 coding sequence is TGTAGCGTTGAATTTAGCGGGACACAATACGAGCAGTACTTA.

On this clonotype: A much larger clone lies one base from this, so it may be a read error. The chain couples TRBV5-4 to TRBJ2-5; 7 nucleotides agree with TRBD2. CDR1 is SGHNT and CDR2 is YYREEE in the germline V gene (reference sequence). V shed 4 bases and J 5 bases; nucleotides not matched to a gene: 14. CDR3 length: 16 residues. In DNA form, the CDR3 reads TGTGCCAGCAGCCAACGACTGGAGGAACTAGCGGAGACCCAGTACTTC. Translated, it gives CASSQRLEELAETQYF. The full variable domain, with the rest looked up from reference TRBV5-4 and TRBJ2-5, is ETGVTQSPTHLIKTRGQQVTLRCSSQSGHNTVSWYQQALGQGPQFIFQYYREEENGRGNFPPRFSGLQFPNYSSELNVNALELDDSALYLCASSQRLEELAETQYFGPGTRLLVL.

Remarks on this clonotype: A read error may produce the germline difference seen at one junction end. The gene calls are TRBV20-1 and TRBJ1-1, with a tentative D call TRBD1 (5 bases). CDR3 length equals 12 residues. The V gene's germline CDR1 is DFQATT and CDR2 SNEGSKA (reference sequence). The CDR3 DNA follows: TGCAGTCCTAGTTGGGGGGTGGCTGAAGCTTTCTTT. This codes for CSPSWGVAEAFF.

The CDR3 is CAWGPGPRTGSSYEQYF. Written as DNA, the CDR3 is TGTGCCTGGGGACCGGGTCCTAGGACAGGGAGCTCCTACGAGCAGTACTTC. The genes are TRBV30 and TRBJ2-7, with 8 bases identical to TRBD1. The trim removed 5 bases at V and 0 bases at J, leaving 15 bases unmatched. The CDR3 is 17 amino acids. CDR1 is GTSNPN, CDR2 SVGIG, per germline (reference sequence). Variable domain in full (rest from reference TRBV30 and TRBJ2-7): SQTIHQWPATLVQPVGSPLSLECTVEGTSNPNLYWYRQAAGRGLQLLFYSVGIGQISSEVPQNLSASRPQDRQFILSSKKLLLSDSGFYLCAWGPGPRTGSSYEQYFGPGTRLTVT.

Note on this clonotype: A junction end diverges from the germline sequence, so it may reflect a read error. The chain combines TRBV6-1 with TRBJ2-5; maybe TRBD2 (5 bases). This CDR3 is built from 15 residues. CDR1 and CDR2 (germline): MNHNS, SASEGT. CDR3 sequence (DNA): TGTGCCAGCAGTGAGGGTTCAGCGGCGGAAGAGACCCGGTACTTC. This sequence encodes CASSEGSAAEETRYF.

This clonotype is a singleton in its sample. Relative to the germline gene, one junction end is altered; a read error may explain this. V usage is TRBV6-6 and J usage is TRBJ2-3; no reliable D call. This CDR3 contains 16 residues. Germline assignment: CDR1 MNHNY and CDR2 SVGAGI (reference sequence). CDR3 coding DNA: TGTACCAGCAGTAACCACTTGGCGCTCTTCTCAGATACGCAGTATTTT. Translated, it gives CTSSNHLALFSDTQYF.

On this clonotype: The junction shows a germline mismatch at one end, possibly a read error. The CDR3 DNA sequence: TGCAGTGCTAGCCGCAAAGGTCTGACAGAGACCCGGTACTTC. Amino acid sequence: CSASRKGLTETRYF. The rearrangement links TRBV20-1 to TRBJ2-5; a possible D gene is TRBD1 (5 bases). CDR1 is DFQATT and CDR2 is SNEGSKA in the germline V gene (reference sequence). The CDR3 sequence is 14 residues long.

A remark on this clonotype: The junction and the germline gene differ at one end; a read error may be behind it. V gene TRBV6-1 combines with J gene TRBJ1-1, with D tentatively TRBD1 (5 bases). The CDR3 consists of 15 residues. Per germline, CDR1 MNHNS and CDR2 SASEGT. CDR3 protein: CASSGFDRGNTEALF. For the CDR3, the DNA is TGTGCCAGCAGTGGCTTCGATAGGGGAAACACTGAAGCTTTATTT.

About this clonotype: This is likely a read error, given that the CDR3 carries no conserved phenylalanine or tryptophan at its end. This chain links TRBV29-1 with TRBJ2-3, with 7 bases lining up with TRBD2. The CDR3 runs 15 residues. Trimming removed 3 bases from V and 0 bases from J; junction bases left unmatched: 6. Germline V gene lookup returns CDR1 SQVTM and CDR2 ANQGSEA. The CDR3 sequence is CSVDGAGPSTDTQYS. Here the CDR3 DNA reads TGCAGCGTTGACGGAGCGGGACCTAGCACAGATACGCAGTATTCT.

This clonotype was seen a few times. V is TRBV29-1 and J is TRBJ2-5; D is unclear. Trimming took 4 bases from V and 14 from J, leaving 14 bases between them. Germline lookup yields CDR1 SQVTM and CDR2 ANQGSEA. This CDR3 contains 10 residues. For the CDR3, the DNA is TGCAGCGTTGCCGAGGAGACACATTACTTC. Its protein product is CSVAEETHYF.

The CDR3 DNA reads as TGCAGTGCTAGGGATAATGAGGATTTCTTC. Amino acids: CSARDNEDFF. The gene calls are TRBV20-1 and TRBJ2-1; D remains unclear. Deletions cut 3 bases from V and 16 bases from J, with 13 bases between. The CDR3 runs 10 residues. The V gene's germline CDR1 is DFQATT and CDR2 SNEGSKA (reference sequence).

Worth noting for this clonotype: One junction end disagrees with the germline gene, perhaps due to a read error. The chain couples TRBV5-4 to TRBJ2-1, with D maybe TRBD2 (6 bases). The CDR3 runs to 15 residues. The germline gives CDR1 SGHNT, CDR2 YYREEE (reference sequence). The CDR3 bases are TGTGTCAGCAGCTTGGCCCGCGGGACCTACAATGAGCAGTTCTTC. This encodes CVSSLARGTYNEQFF.

Comments on this clonotype: With a much larger clone just one base away, this may be a read error. V gene TRBV28 combines with J gene TRBJ2-2, with a tentative D call TRBD2 (6 bases). V was pared by 8 bases and J by 1 base, with 17 bases between. The V gene's germline CDR1 is MDHEN and CDR2 SYDVKM. The CDR3 is made up of 16 amino acids. The CDR3, as DNA: TGTGCCAGCCGCCCTACCGGAGGGATGAACACCGGGGAGCTGTTTTTT. Amino acids: CASRPTGGMNTGELFF. Complete variable domain (other parts from reference TRBV28 and TRBJ2-2): DVKVTQSSRYLVKRTGEKVFLECVQDMDHENMFWYRQDPGLGLRLIYFSYDVKMKEKGDIPEGYSVSREKKERFSLILESASTNQTSMYLCASRPTGGMNTGELFFGEGSRLTVL.

Comments on this clonotype: The junction shows a germline mismatch at one end, possibly a read error. The rearrangement links TRBV5-5 to TRBJ2-7; TRBD1 agrees at 7 bases. Looked up from germline, CDR1 is SGHKS and CDR2 is YYEKEE (reference sequence). The CDR3 totals 14 residues. This chain's CDR3 is CASSGTENSYDQYF. The CDR3 DNA reads as TGTGCCAGCAGCGGGACAGAAAACTCCTACGACCAGTACTTC.

For this clonotype: A much larger clone differs by one base, so this may be a read error. The genes are TRBV12-3 or TRBV12-4 and TRBJ2-3; TRBD2 might be the D (5 bases). The CDR3 sequence is 14 residues long. The DNA of the CDR3 is TGTGCCAGCAGTTTAAGCGGAGGCACAGATATGCAGTATTTT. It yields the protein CASSLSGGTDMQYF.

A word on this clonotype: In this CDR3 the conserved last residue, phenylalanine or tryptophan, is missing, so a read error is likely. This sequence joins TRBV20-1 and TRBJ2-5; D is perhaps TRBD1 (5 bases). V gave up 2 bases and J gave up 0 bases, with 13 bases separating them. The germline gives CDR1 DFQATT, CDR2 SNEGSKA (reference sequence). The CDR3 runs 15 residues. As DNA, the CDR3 is TGCAGTGCTAGATCCGGCGCAGGGTACCAAGAGACCCAGTACTTA. It encodes CSARSGAGYQETQYL.

As regards this clonotype: Just one base apart from a much larger clone, this may be a read error. J is TRBJ2-7 and V is TRBV6-5; a weak D match, TRBD2 (5 bases). V gave up 6 bases and J gave up 3 bases, with 18 bases separating them. The CDR3 spans 15 residues. From germline, CDR1 is MNHEY and CDR2 SVGAGI. The CDR3 loop is CASSEVRGRYYEQYF. The DNA for the CDR3 is TGTGCCAGCAGCGAAGTCCGGGGAAGGTACTACGAGCAGTACTTC.

For this clonotype: Lacking the conserved final phenylalanine or tryptophan, this CDR3 likely reflects a read error. V and J are TRBV6-5 and TRBJ2-7, with 9 bases identical to TRBD2. The CDR3 spans 13 residues. V was clipped by 6 bases and J by 7 bases; unmatched bases: 7. Per the germline V gene, CDR1 is MNHEY and CDR2 is SVGAGI. The DNA of the CDR3 is TGTGCCAGCAGCCAGACTAGCGGCTATGAGCAGTACCTC. Translation gives CASSQTSGYEQYL.

With respect to this clonotype: The junction departs from the called germline gene at one end, perhaps through a read error. V and J are TRBV10-2 and TRBJ2-7, with D possibly TRBD2 on 6 matching bases. CDR3 length: 18 residues. CDR1 is WSHSY, CDR2 SAAADI, per germline. CDR3 residues: CASSEWDIAVKISYEQYF. In DNA form, the CDR3 reads TGCGCTAGCAGTGAGTGGGATATAGCGGTCAAAATCTCCTACGAGCAGTACTTC.

This clonotype was detected once. The V call is TRBV20-1, the J call TRBJ1-2; D unclear. The germline gives CDR1 DFQATT, CDR2 SNEGSKA (reference sequence). V was shortened by 6 bases and J by 5 bases, with 10 bases between the two germline ends. This CDR3 is built from 11 residues. CDR3 DNA: TGCAGTGCACGTCGCGGGTATGGCTACACCTTC. Amino acid sequence: CSARRGYGYTF.

In the case of this clonotype: An end of the junction does not agree with germline; a read error may underlie this. The chain links TRBV6-1 to TRBJ2-7; 10 nucleotides match TRBD2. CDR1 and CDR2 from the germline V gene are MNHNS and SASEGT. CDR3 size: 13 residues. The CDR3 region has the DNA TGTGCAAGCAGTGGGACTAGCGTTAAAGAGCAGTACTTC. It encodes CASSGTSVKEQYF.